Listed here are 2 T cell receptor beta chains from one sample, sequenced in a study of technical replicates of blood from a few donors. Only in-frame clones appear in the TCRdb table, and some are missing; sequencing was by immunoSEQ multiplex PCR. Here the sample spans roughly 71,000 clones, roughly 92% being singletons. Input material: T cells isolated from PBMCs. These receptors came from a human donor in good health.

The gene calls are TRBV4-1 and TRBJ1-1; no definite D call. V lost 3 bases to trimming and J lost 1 base, with 18 bases between them. The CDR3 runs to 17 residues. Germline V CDR1 and CDR2: MGHRA, YSYEKL. CDR3 residues: CASSQPKSPKKNTEAFF. The CDR3 DNA follows: TGCGCCAGCAGCCAGCCAAAGAGCCCCAAAAAGAACACTGAAGCTTTCTTT.

The chain couples TRBV5-1 to TRBJ1-2; 7 nucleotides match TRBD1. The CDR3 runs to 13 residues. Germline V lookup: CDR1 SGHRS, CDR2 YFSETQ. The junction had 6 bases not matched to a gene; V was cut back by 6 bases and J by 4 bases. The CDR3 sequence is CASKTGDGYGYTF. CDR3 nucleotide sequence: TGCGCCAGCAAAACAGGGGACGGCTATGGCTACACCTTC. Complete variable domain (other parts from reference TRBV5-1 and TRBJ1-2): KAGVTQTPRYLIKTRGQQVTLSCSPISGHRSVSWYQQTPGQGLQFLFEYFSETQRNKGNFPGRFSGRQFSNSRSEMNVSTLELGDSALYLCASKTGDGYGYTFGSGTRLTVV.